Presented here are 30 T cell receptor beta chains from one specimen sequenced in a study of vaccination effects on CD4 cells after COVID-19. Their target antigens are unknown. CD4+ T cells were isolated after about eleven days of culture. Each person got two doses of an mRNA SARS-CoV-2 vaccine, BNT162b2 or mRNA-1273. Libraries were prepared by immunoSEQ multiplex PCR; TCRdb keeps only in-frame clonotypes and omits some of them. The sample lists 65,000 to 90,000 clones; roughly 73% were seen once. The sample was CD4+ T cells from PBMCs cultured without peptide, taken after COVID-19 vaccination. Receptors originate from a human donor who received a COVID-19 vaccine.

The DNA of the CDR3 is TGTGCCAGCTCACCATCCGGGACAGGTCTCTCCGTGGGGGCCAACGTCCTGACTTTC. Its translation: CASSPSGTGLSVGANVLTF. The chain has TRBV18 and TRBJ2-6; 8 bases line up with TRBD1. CDR1 and CDR2 (germline): KGHSH, LQKENI. There are 19 residues in the CDR3. Losses at the gene ends were 2 bases for V and 4 bases for J; bases not matched to a gene: 13.

This clone has just one count. The chain employs TRBV24-1 and TRBJ2-6; D may be TRBD1 (6 bases). In germline, CDR1 is KGHDR, CDR2 SFDVKD. The V gene lost 6 bases and the J gene lost 4 bases, with 12 bases spanning the gap. This CDR3 comprises 15 residues. The CDR3 loop is CATSPTGTGANVLTF. The CDR3 bases are TGTGCCACCAGTCCCACAGGGACAGGGGCCAACGTCCTGACTTTC.

The chain links TRBV6-5 to TRBJ2-1, with a tentative D call TRBD2 (6 bases). CDR1 is MNHEY and CDR2 is SVGAGI in the germline V gene. V lost 2 bases and J 5 bases, leaving 7 bases between the germline ends. This CDR3 region has 13 residues. Written as DNA, the CDR3 is TGTGCCAGCAGTTACAGGACTAACAATGAGCAGTTCTTC. Encoded protein: CASSYRTNNEQFF.

This clone was observed a handful of times. The chain joins TRBV7-2 to TRBJ1-5, with no clear D. The CDR3 has 14 amino acids. Germline V gene sequence: CDR1 SGHTA, CDR2 FQGNSA. The V end lost 3 bases, the J end lost 4 bases, and 10 bases lay between the germline ends. This chain's CDR3 is CASSFMTENQPQHF. CDR3 nucleotides: TGTGCCAGCAGCTTCATGACGGAAAATCAGCCCCAGCATTTT. The variable domain in full, with the rest retrieved from reference TRBV7-2 and TRBJ1-5, is GAGVSQSPSNKVTEKGKDVELRCDPISGHTALYWYRQSLGQGLEFLIYFQGNSAPDKSGLPSDRFSAERTGGSVSTLTIQRTQQEDSAVYLCASSFMTENQPQHFGDGTRLSIL.

The rearrangement joins TRBV28 to TRBJ1-2; D may be TRBD1 (5 bases). Germline CDR1 and CDR2: MDHEN and SYDVKM. CDR3 length equals 14 residues. Trimming removed 3 bases from V and 4 bases from J, with 12 bases in between. The CDR3 nucleotides read TGTGCCAGCAGTTTTGGGGGAGGCGGCTATGGCTACACCTTC. Protein sequence: CASSFGGGGYGYTF.

This chain connects TRBV19 to TRBJ1-2; the D gene is possibly TRBD1 (5 bases). Trimming removed 1 base from V and 3 bases from J, with 18 bases in between. The germline V gene has CDR1 LNHDA and CDR2 SQIVND (reference sequence). The CDR3 covers 17 residues. The DNA of the CDR3 is TGTGCCAGTAGTATAGGCCATTACCTCGGGGGGGACTATGGCTACACCTTC. Amino acid sequence: CASSIGHYLGGDYGYTF. The whole variable domain, remainder taken from reference TRBV19 and TRBJ1-2, is DGGITQSPKYLFRKEGQNVTLSCEQNLNHDAMYWYRQDPGQGLRLIYYSQIVNDFQKGDIAEGYSVSREKKESFPLTVTSAQKNPTAFYLCASSIGHYLGGDYGYTFGSGTRLTVV.

The V call is TRBV1, the J call TRBJ2-1. TRBV1 counts as a pseudogene. This CDR3 spans 15 amino acids. CDR3 nucleotide sequence: TGCACCAGCAGCAAGGGGAACAGCGGCGACGGCGAGCAGTTCTTC. Amino acid sequence: CTSSKGNSGDGEQFF.

The gene calls are TRBV23-1 and TRBJ1-5; TRBD1 matches at 8 bases. TRBV23-1 belongs to the ORF category, with a function that is uncertain. The CDR3 runs 19 residues. Germline trimming cut 6 bases from V and 0 bases from J; bases unmatched to any gene: 16. CDR3 sequence (DNA): TGCGCCAGCAGACCCAGGGGGCGAAAGTGGACTTATAGCAATCAGCCCCAGCATTTT. Protein product: CASRPRGRKWTYSNQPQHF.

The rearrangement links TRBV5-1 to TRBJ1-2, with D maybe TRBD1 (6 bases). The CDR3 sequence is 14 residues long. Trimming stripped 0 bases from V and 2 bases from J, with 8 bases between. From germline, CDR1 is SGHRS and CDR2 YFSETQ. The CDR3 is CASSLAGQNYGYTF. The CDR3, as DNA: TGCGCCAGCAGCTTGGCCGGACAGAACTATGGCTACACCTTC.

The chain has TRBV3-1 (or the pseudogene TRBV3-2) and TRBJ2-1; 7 bases match TRBD2. The CDR3 sequence is 17 residues long. The V and J ends lost 3 bases and 1 base, in that order; junction bases with no gene match: 9. Per the germline V gene, CDR1 is LGHDT and CDR2 is YNNKEL (reference sequence). In DNA, the CDR3 is TGTGCCAGCAGCCATTACACTAGCGCGGTATCCTACAATGAGCAGTTCTTC. It specifies CASSHYTSAVSYNEQFF.

The chain carries TRBV12-5 and TRBJ2-7; 8 bases map to TRBD2. The CDR3 has 19 amino acids. Per germline, CDR1 LGHNT and CDR2 FRNRAP. J was trimmed by 2 bases and V by 4 bases; bases with no gene match: 19. DNA for the CDR3: TGTGCTAGTGGTTCCCCTTACACTAGCGGCATAACGAAAGCCTACGAGCAGTACGTC. Its translation: CASGSPYTSGITKAYEQYV.

The V and J genes are TRBV6-4 and TRBJ2-7; no clear D. The CDR3 runs to 13 residues. The germline V gene has CDR1 MRHNA and CDR2 SNTAGT. V was shortened by 2 bases and J by 2 bases, with 7 bases between the two germline ends. The CDR3 DNA reads as TGTGCCAGCAGTGACGAACGTACCTACGAGCAGTACGTC. It is translated as CASSDERTYEQYV.

This chain uses TRBV7-2 with TRBJ1-1; tentatively, D is TRBD1 (5 bases). Germline CDR1 reads SGHTA; CDR2 reads FQGNSA. There are 15 residues in the CDR3. Trimming cost V 3 bases and J 0 bases, with 11 bases left between them. The CDR3 DNA follows: TGTGCCAGCAGCTTTACCGGGACTATGAACACTGAAGCTTTCTTT. Translated, it gives CASSFTGTMNTEAFF.

CDR3 bases: TGTGCCAGCAGTTACGGGCAGGGGTCCTCCTACGAGCAGTACGTC. Protein product: CASSYGQGSSYEQYV. The chain is built from TRBV6-6 and TRBJ2-7; the D gene is possibly TRBD1 (6 bases). V was trimmed by 2 bases and J by 0 bases, leaving 11 bases between them. The CDR3 consists of 15 residues. The germline CDR1 and CDR2 sequences are MNHNY and SVGAGI (reference sequence).

The V call is TRBV10-3, the J call TRBJ1-1; 7 nucleotides match TRBD1. Germline V gene data show CDR1 as ENHRY and CDR2 as SYGVKD. The J segment lost 1 base and the V segment lost 9 bases, leaving 5 bases of the junction unmatched. The CDR3 loop spans 13 amino acids. The chain's CDR3 is CAMGDSWNTEAFF. CDR3 in DNA: TGTGCCATGGGGGACAGCTGGAACACTGAAGCTTTCTTT.

In its sample, this clone was seen a few times. V usage is TRBV19 and J usage is TRBJ2-1, with 7 bases that match TRBD1. Germline V gene data show CDR1 as LNHDA and CDR2 as SQIVND (reference sequence). V lost 6 bases, J lost 9 bases, and 8 bases stayed unmatched. CDR3 length equals 13 residues. DNA of the CDR3: TGTGCCAGTAGCGCCAGGGGGATCGGTGAGCAGTTCTTC. Its translation is CASSARGIGEQFF.

About this clone: Relative to the germline gene, one junction end is altered; a read error may explain this. CDR3 DNA sequence: TGTGCCAGCAGCTTTCGGGACAGGGGGGACTATCGCTACACCTTC. Its translation: CASSFRDRGDYRYTF. The chain combines TRBV3-1 (or the pseudogene TRBV3-2) with TRBJ1-2; 11 bases map to TRBD1. CDR1 and CDR2 (germline): LGHDT, YNNKEL (reference sequence). The CDR3 is 15 residues long.

This clone has just a few counts. V and J are TRBV5-1 and TRBJ2-1; 11 bases agree with TRBD2. Trimming at V came to 1 base and at J to 8 bases, leaving 8 bases not matched to a gene. Germline-derived CDR1 and CDR2 are SGHRS and YFSETQ. The CDR3 runs 16 residues. The CDR3 region is CASSLPYSGGAHEQFF. CDR3 nucleotide sequence: TGCGCCAGCAGCTTGCCCTATAGCGGGGGGGCCCATGAGCAGTTCTTC.

The chain is built from TRBV19 and TRBJ1-4, with D possibly TRBD1 on 5 matching bases. The germline gives CDR1 LNHDA, CDR2 SQIVND (reference sequence). The CDR3 runs to 14 residues. V lost 7 bases and J lost 7, with 16 bases in between. Here the CDR3 DNA reads TGTGCCAGTAAACTAGAGGGGTCGACTGAAAAACTGTTTTTT. It encodes CASKLEGSTEKLFF. Based on the CDR3 plus reference TRBV19 and TRBJ1-4, the full variable domain is DGGITQSPKYLFRKEGQNVTLSCEQNLNHDAMYWYRQDPGQGLRLIYYSQIVNDFQKGDIAEGYSVSREKKESFPLTVTSAQKNPTAFYLCASKLEGSTEKLFFGSGTQLSVL.

The chain links TRBV6-5 to TRBJ1-2; D call uncertain. The CDR3 runs 12 residues. With 6 bases removed from V and 8 bases from J, the gap between germline ends came to 13 bases. Germline values: CDR1 MNHEY, CDR2 SVGAGI. The CDR3 here is CASRTFLGGYTF. In DNA, the CDR3 is TGTGCCAGCAGGACCTTCCTGGGAGGCTACACCTTC.

The gene calls are TRBV3-1 (or the pseudogene TRBV3-2) and TRBJ1-5; the D is unclear. The CDR3 spans 15 residues. Trimming left V 1 base short and J 4 bases short, with 11 bases between. Germline CDR1 reads LGHDT; CDR2 reads YNNKEL (reference sequence). This CDR3 is CASSQGGRGNQPQHF. As DNA, the CDR3 is TGTGCCAGCAGCCAAGGAGGGCGAGGAAATCAGCCCCAGCATTTT.

The chain has TRBV14 and TRBJ1-1, with no clear D. Trimming left V 1 base short and J 1 base short, with 10 bases between. This CDR3 comprises 15 residues. The germline CDR1 and CDR2 sequences are SGHDN and FVKESK. The CDR3 protein is CASSQVAGENTEAFF. The CDR3, as DNA: TGTGCCAGCAGCCAAGTTGCGGGAGAGAACACTGAAGCTTTCTTT.

This CDR3 reads CAWSVQGAKQYV. DNA for the CDR3: TGTGCCTGGAGTGTACAGGGAGCAAAACAGTACGTC. The chain is built from TRBV30 and TRBJ2-7; a weak D match, TRBD1 (6 bases). Looked up from germline, CDR1 is GTSNPN and CDR2 is SVGIG (reference sequence). The CDR3 sequence is 12 residues long. Trimming took off 0 bases at V and 10 bases at J, with 13 bases between the two ends.

This chain uses TRBV30 with TRBJ1-1, with TRBD1 as a possible D gene (6 bases). V lost 1 base, J lost 3 bases, and 15 bases lay in between. The CDR3 consists of 15 residues. CDR1 is GTSNPN and CDR2 is SVGIG in the germline V gene (reference sequence). CDR3 protein: CAWSDRRGGDTEAFF. CDR3 coding DNA: TGTGCCTGGAGTGACAGAAGGGGGGGCGACACTGAAGCTTTCTTT.

This chain links TRBV15 with TRBJ2-7; no clear D. Trimming removed 1 base from V and 4 bases from J, with 8 bases in between. Per germline, CDR1 LNHNV and CDR2 YYDKDF (reference sequence). The CDR3 covers 13 residues. The CDR3: CATSRANGYEQYV. DNA for the CDR3: TGTGCCACCAGCAGAGCCAACGGGTACGAGCAGTACGTC.

The chain combines TRBV15 with TRBJ2-5; 10 nucleotides align to TRBD2. The CDR3 runs 16 residues. Per the germline V gene, CDR1 is LNHNV and CDR2 is YYDKDF (reference sequence). Trimming took 2 bases from V and 3 from J; bases not matched to a gene: 6. CDR3 bases: TGTGCCACCAGCAGACCCGGTGGGACTAGCGAAGAGACCCAGTACTTC. The encoded protein is CATSRPGGTSEETQYF.

This clone was counted only a few times. The rearrangement joins TRBV7-2 to TRBJ1-1; tentative D call: TRBD1 (5 bases). Germline CDR1 is SGHTA and CDR2 is FQGNSA. The V end lost 3 bases, the J end lost 1 base, and 12 bases lay between the germline ends. This CDR3 region has 15 residues. Here the CDR3 DNA reads TGTGCCAGCAGCTTCGAGGGACCGAGGAACACTGAAGCTTTCTTT. It encodes CASSFEGPRNTEAFF.

V usage is TRBV3-1 (or the pseudogene TRBV3-2) and J usage is TRBJ1-6; D remains ambiguous. The CDR3 totals 17 residues. Per germline, CDR1 LGHDT and CDR2 YNNKEL (reference sequence). The V end was cut by 2 bases, the J end by 7 bases, with 18 bases between. CDR3 loop: CASSQISGVGSNSPLHF. CDR3 nucleotide sequence: TGTGCCAGCAGCCAAATTTCGGGCGTAGGATCAAATTCACCCCTCCACTTT.

The chain recombines TRBV11-2 with TRBJ2-2; 10 bases are shared with TRBD2. V trimming: 2 bases; J trimming: 0 bases; junction bases outside the gene matches: 9. Germline V lookup: CDR1 SGHAT, CDR2 FQNNGV. There are 19 residues in the CDR3. The CDR3 nucleotides read TGTGCCAGCAGCTTAAGGGCTAGCGGGGGACGTACGAACACCGGGGAGCTGTTTTTT. It yields the protein CASSLRASGGRTNTGELFF.

This chain uses TRBV10-3 with TRBJ1-2; D unresolved. The CDR3 length is 16 residues. Germline V gives CDR1 ENHRY, CDR2 SYGVKD. The V and J ends lost 0 bases and 4 bases respectively, with 15 bases between them. The CDR3 loop reads CAISESPGPTGYGYTF. CDR3 DNA sequence: TGTGCCATCAGTGAGTCACCAGGCCCCACCGGCTATGGCTACACCTTC.